This T cell receptor (beta chain) came from a study of T-cell memory formation after mild COVID-19. Study-level information: Largely donor-specific sequence clusters came from a couple of donors.

The V and J ends lost 5 bases and 1 base, in that order; junction bases with no gene match: 9. The CDR3 contains 16 residues. The V gene's germline CDR1 is SNHLY and CDR2 FYNNEI. General study results and limits: A second wave of clones peaked on day 37, and their SARS-CoV-2 specificity went unconfirmed. Whereas later expanders leaned CD4+, clones contracting day 15 to 85 showed a balanced CD4/CD8 makeup. CD4+ clones that contracted lay mainly in CM and EM; CD8+ ones lay in EMRA.

Using its own MiXCR run on the 5' RACE reads, TCRdb lists one record per CDR3 protein. The data contain some 450,000 distinct CDR3 sequences, approximately 20% of them singletons. A remark on this clonotype: Its antigen is not known.

Material for sequencing was PBMCs or a T cell subset sorted from them (not recorded which). This chain uses TRBV2 with TRBJ1-1, with 8 nucleotides matching TRBD1. The clonotype was recovered from an adult woman who had mild COVID-19 (a few samples of this study predate the infection). Cell type and time point are not known. The CDR3: CASSRNPDRANTEAFF. Written as DNA, the CDR3 is TGTGCCAGCAGTCGCAACCCGGACAGGGCGAACACTGAAGCTTTCTTT.